This T cell receptor beta chain was observed in a study of CXCR3-negative and CXCR3-positive naive CD8 T cells. Whole-study results and caveats: High diversity, comparable across both naive subsets, contrasted with much lower diversity in memory CD8+ cells. For naive cells, CXCR3-negative and CXCR3-positive subsets had similar TRBV-TRBJ usage; for memory cells, usage differed.

Regarding this clonotype: Its target is unknown.

In germline, CDR1 is MNHEY, CDR2 SMNVEV (reference sequence). The CDR3 spans 13 residues. UMI-tagged TRB cDNA libraries were built via 5' RACE. TCRdb re-called the 5' RACE reads; every CDR3 protein appears as one record, without DNA. This listing includes 100,000 to 150,000 distinct CDR3 sequences. Material for sequencing was naive CXCR3- CD8+ T cells from blood. The subset: CD45RO-CCR7+CD27+CD95- naive CD8+ T cells lacking CXCR3 (TNR3-). This sequence joins TRBV27 and TRBJ2-7. The TCR originated in a human donor in good health. Some clones in this sample may be carry-over from other donors' samples. Here the CDR3 reads CASSQKISYEQYF.